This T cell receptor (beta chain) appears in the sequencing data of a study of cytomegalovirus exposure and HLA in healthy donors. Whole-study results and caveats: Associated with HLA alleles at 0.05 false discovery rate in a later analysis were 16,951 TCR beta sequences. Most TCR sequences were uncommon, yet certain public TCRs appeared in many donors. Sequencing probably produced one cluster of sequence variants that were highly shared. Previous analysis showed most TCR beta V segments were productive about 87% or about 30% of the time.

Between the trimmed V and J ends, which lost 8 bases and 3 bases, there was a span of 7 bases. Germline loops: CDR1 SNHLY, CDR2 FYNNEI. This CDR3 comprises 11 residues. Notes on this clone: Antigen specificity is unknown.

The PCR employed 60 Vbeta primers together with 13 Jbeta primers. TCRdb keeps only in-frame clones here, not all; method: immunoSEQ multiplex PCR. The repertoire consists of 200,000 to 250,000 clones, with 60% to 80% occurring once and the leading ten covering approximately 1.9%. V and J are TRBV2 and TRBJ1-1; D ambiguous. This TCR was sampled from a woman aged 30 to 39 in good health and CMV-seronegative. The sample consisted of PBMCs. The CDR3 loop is CASSGDTEAFF. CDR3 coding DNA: TGTGCCAGCTCCGGGGACACTGAAGCTTTCTTT.